This TCR beta chain is from a study of TIL therapy for anti-PD-1-resistant metastatic lung cancer. The wider study: Patients then received nivolumab; progressors got lymphodepletion, TIL and IL-2. Median tumor mutation burden was 1.5 mutations per megabase.

Sequencing used immunoSEQ v3. Clones were sequenced by immunoSEQ multiplex PCR, and TCRdb holds only the in-frame ones, with some missing. The sample lists tens of thousands of clones; 80% to 90% were seen once. As for time point: pre-treatment sample, taken before nivolumab and TIL therapy. Germline V CDR1 and CDR2: SEHNR, FQNEAQ (reference sequence). The V gene lost 3 bases and the J gene lost 4 bases, with 13 bases spanning the gap. The CDR3 is made up of 14 amino acids. The starting material was blood, obtained at baseline. The rearrangement joins TRBV7-9 to TRBJ2-7, with a possible D match to TRBD1 (5 bases). The receptor was derived from a person aged 25 to 85 with non-small cell lung cancer. CDR3 DNA sequence: TGTGCCAGCAGCTTTCAGGGCGGATTATACGAGCAGTACTTC. Protein: CASSFQGGLYEQYF. Full variable domain (remainder filled in from reference TRBV7-9 and TRBJ2-7): DTGVSQNPRHKITKRGQNVTFRCDPISEHNRLYWYRQTLGQGPEFLTYFQNEAQLEKSRLLSDRFSAERPKGSFSTLEIQRTEQGDSAMYLCASSFQGGLYEQYFGPGTRLTVT.